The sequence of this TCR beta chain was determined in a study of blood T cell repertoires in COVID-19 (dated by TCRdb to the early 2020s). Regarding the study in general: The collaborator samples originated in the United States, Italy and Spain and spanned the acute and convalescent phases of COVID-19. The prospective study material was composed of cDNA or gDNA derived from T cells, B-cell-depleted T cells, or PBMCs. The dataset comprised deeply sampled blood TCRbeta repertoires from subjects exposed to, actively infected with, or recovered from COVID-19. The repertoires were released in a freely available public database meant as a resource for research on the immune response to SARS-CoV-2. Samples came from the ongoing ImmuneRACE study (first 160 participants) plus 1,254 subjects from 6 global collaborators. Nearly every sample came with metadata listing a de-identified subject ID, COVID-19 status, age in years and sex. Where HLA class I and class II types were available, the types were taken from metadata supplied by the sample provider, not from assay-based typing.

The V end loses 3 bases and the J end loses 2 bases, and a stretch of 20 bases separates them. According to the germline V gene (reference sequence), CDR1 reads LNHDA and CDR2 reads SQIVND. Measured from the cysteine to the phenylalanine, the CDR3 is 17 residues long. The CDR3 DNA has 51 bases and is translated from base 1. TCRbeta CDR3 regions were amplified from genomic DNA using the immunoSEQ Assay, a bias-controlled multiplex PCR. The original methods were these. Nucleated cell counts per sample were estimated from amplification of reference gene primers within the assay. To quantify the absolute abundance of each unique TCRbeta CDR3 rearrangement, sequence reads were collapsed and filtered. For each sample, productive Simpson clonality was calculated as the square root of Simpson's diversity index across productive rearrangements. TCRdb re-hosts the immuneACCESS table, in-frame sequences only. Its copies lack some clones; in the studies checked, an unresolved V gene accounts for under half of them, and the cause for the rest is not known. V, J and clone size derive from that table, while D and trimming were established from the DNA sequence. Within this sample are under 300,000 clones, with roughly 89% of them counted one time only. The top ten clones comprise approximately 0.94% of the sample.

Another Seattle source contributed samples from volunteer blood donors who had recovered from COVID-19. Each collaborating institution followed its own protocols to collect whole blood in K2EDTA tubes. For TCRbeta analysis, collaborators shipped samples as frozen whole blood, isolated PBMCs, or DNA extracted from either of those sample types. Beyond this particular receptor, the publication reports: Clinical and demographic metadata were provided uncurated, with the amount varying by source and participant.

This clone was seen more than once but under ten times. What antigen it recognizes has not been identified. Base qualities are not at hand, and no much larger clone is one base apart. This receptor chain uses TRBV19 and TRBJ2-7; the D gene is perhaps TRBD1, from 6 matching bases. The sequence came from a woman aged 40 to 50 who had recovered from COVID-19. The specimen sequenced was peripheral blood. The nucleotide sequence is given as TGTGCCAGTAGTATGGGTGGATTGGGGGACAAACCCTACGAGCAGTACTTC. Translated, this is CASSMGGLGDKPYEQYF.